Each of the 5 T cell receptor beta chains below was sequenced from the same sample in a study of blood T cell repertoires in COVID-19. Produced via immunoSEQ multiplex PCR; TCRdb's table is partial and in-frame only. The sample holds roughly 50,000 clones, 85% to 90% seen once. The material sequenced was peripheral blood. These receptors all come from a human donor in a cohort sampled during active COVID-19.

The CDR3 DNA follows: TGTGCCAGCAGTTTAATCCCAGGGCAGGCCACTGAAGCTTTCTTT. This translates into CASSLIPGQATEAFF. This chain links TRBV28 with TRBJ1-1; D might be TRBD1 (5 bases). Germline CDR1 is MDHEN and CDR2 is SYDVKM. The CDR3 consists of 15 residues. The V and J ends lost 2 bases and 4 bases respectively, with 14 bases between them.

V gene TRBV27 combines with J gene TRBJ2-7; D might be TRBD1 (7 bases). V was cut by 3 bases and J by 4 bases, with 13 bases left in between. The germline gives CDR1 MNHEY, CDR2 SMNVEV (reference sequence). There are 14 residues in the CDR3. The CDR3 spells CASSFASGGYEQYF. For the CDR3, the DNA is TGTGCCAGCAGTTTCGCCTCAGGGGGGTACGAGCAGTACTTC.

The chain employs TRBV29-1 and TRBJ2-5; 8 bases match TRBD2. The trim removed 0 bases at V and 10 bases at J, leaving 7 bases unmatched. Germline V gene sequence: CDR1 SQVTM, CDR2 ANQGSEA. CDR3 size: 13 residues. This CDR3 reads CSVEDHPGGGQYF. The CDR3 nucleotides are TGCAGCGTTGAAGATCATCCGGGAGGGGGCCAGTACTTC.

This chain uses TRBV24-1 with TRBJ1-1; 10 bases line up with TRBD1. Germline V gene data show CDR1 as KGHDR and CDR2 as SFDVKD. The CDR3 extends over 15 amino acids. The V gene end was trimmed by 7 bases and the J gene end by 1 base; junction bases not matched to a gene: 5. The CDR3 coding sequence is TGTGCCACCAGCCCGGGACAGGGGAAGAACACTGAAGCTTTCTTT. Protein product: CATSPGQGKNTEAFF.

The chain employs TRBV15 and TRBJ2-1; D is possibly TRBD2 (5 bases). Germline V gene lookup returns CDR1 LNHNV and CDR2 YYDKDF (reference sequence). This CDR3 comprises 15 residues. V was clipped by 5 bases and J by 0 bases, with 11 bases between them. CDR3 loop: CATSSGLGSYNEQFF. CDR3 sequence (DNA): TGTGCCACCAGCTCCGGACTGGGCTCCTACAATGAGCAGTTCTTC.